Listed below are T cell receptor beta chains from one sample, sequenced in a study of cytomegalovirus exposure and HLA in healthy donors. Sequenced by immunoSEQ multiplex PCR; TCRdb stores in-frame clones only, minus some. This sample carries 150,000 to 200,000 clones, 65% to 80% of them seen once, and the ten largest clones take approximately 5%. Sample: PBMCs. Source of these receptors: a man between 18 and 29 years old in good health and CMV-seropositive. Each CDR3 is given with its conserved first and last residue. The order of the fields is clone size, D gene, J gene, V gene, CDR3 protein, CDR3 DNA. A D gene is named only where the DNA matches it firmly. Size tells how often a clone was seen (once, few, many) or the class of an expanded clone, and some rows leave it out.

abundance: few
d_gene: NA
j_gene: TRBJ2-5
v_gene: TRBV27
CDR3aa: CASSLGAGIQETQYF
CDR3nt: TGTGCCAGCAGTTTAGGGGCAGGTATCCAAGAGACCCAGTACTTC

abundance: once
d_gene: NA
j_gene: TRBJ2-3
v_gene: TRBV7-9
CDR3aa: CASSFYSTDTQYF
CDR3nt: TGTGCCAGCAGCTTTTATAGCACAGATACGCAGTATTTT

abundance: NA
d_gene: TRBD2
j_gene: TRBJ2-1
v_gene: TRBV6-5
CDR3aa: CASSYGTSGKQQFF
CDR3nt: TGTGCCAGCAGTTACGGGACTAGCGGGAAGCAGCAGTTCTTC

abundance: NA
d_gene: TRBD1
j_gene: TRBJ2-5
v_gene: TRBV30
CDR3aa: CAWRGTGGKTQYF
CDR3nt: TGTGCCTGGAGGGGCACAGGGGGAAAGACCCAGTACTTC

abundance: NA
d_gene: TRBD1
j_gene: TRBJ1-1
v_gene: TRBV28
CDR3aa: CASGRYGQGFTEAFF
CDR3nt: TGTGCCAGCGGCCGGTACGGACAGGGTTTCACTGAAGCTTTCTTT

abundance: NA
d_gene: NA
j_gene: TRBJ1-1
v_gene: TRBV9
CDR3aa: CASSVGVETGGKAFF
CDR3nt: TGTGCCAGCAGCGTAGGAGTCGAGACAGGTGGAAAAGCTTTCTTT

abundance: NA
d_gene: NA
j_gene: TRBJ1-2
v_gene: TRBV6-1
CDR3aa: CASSEAVRGPEYGYTF
CDR3nt: TGTGCCAGCAGTGAAGCGGTTAGGGGTCCGGAGTATGGCTACACCTTC

abundance: few
d_gene: TRBD2
j_gene: TRBJ2-5
v_gene: TRBV18
CDR3aa: CASSPPAEREGRGTQYF
CDR3nt: TGTGCCAGCTCACCACCCGCCGAGCGGGAGGGCCGAGGGACCCAGTACTTC

abundance: NA
d_gene: TRBD2
j_gene: TRBJ2-1
v_gene: TRBV13
CDR3aa: CASSSLLSSGAGNEQFF
CDR3nt: TGTGCCAGCAGCTCGCTCCTTTCGAGCGGGGCGGGCAATGAGCAGTTCTTC

abundance: NA
d_gene: TRBD1
j_gene: TRBJ1-5
v_gene: TRBV7-9
CDR3aa: CASSSGGQGRNQPQHF
CDR3nt: TGTGCCAGCAGCTCAGGTGGACAGGGCAGAAATCAGCCCCAGCATTTT

abundance: NA
d_gene: TRBD1
j_gene: TRBJ2-6
v_gene: TRBV14
CDR3aa: CASSQVGDRSAGANVLTF
CDR3nt: TGTGCCAGCAGCCAAGTGGGGGACAGGTCGGCGGGGGCCAACGTCCTGACTTTC